The source of this TCR beta chain is a study of shared clonotypes between healthy human individuals. A split of CD4+ cells into CD45RA+ naive and CD45RA-negative memory subsets was performed. The CDR3 runs 17 residues. With V trimmed by 0 bases and J by 5 bases, 10 bases remained unmatched. From germline, CDR1 is SGHKS and CDR2 YYEKEE (reference sequence). TCRdb's copy holds only in-frame clones and misses some; the assay was immunoSEQ multiplex PCR. The data hold 2.3 million or so clones, with approximately 95% observed a single time. In the case of this clone: The target antigen is unknown.

Study-level findings and limits: Sorted-subset sequencing was shown by rarefaction to be incomplete despite large depth.

The rearrangement joins TRBV5-5 to TRBJ2-7, with TRBD2 identical over 11 bases. Sequencing was carried out using naive CD4+ T cells from PBMCs. This sample's subset: CD45RA+ positively selected. This receptor was identified in a man between 18 and 35 years old in good health. Some clones in this sample may be carry-over from other donors' samples. The CDR3 DNA follows: TGTGCCAGCAGCTTGGCGATAGCGGGAGGGTCTACCCACGAGCAGTACTTC. Protein sequence: CASSLAIAGGSTHEQYF.